These T cell receptor beta chains were read from a single sample in a study of shared clonotypes between healthy human individuals. TCRdb's copy holds only in-frame clones and misses some; the assay was immunoSEQ multiplex PCR. The sample yields more than 2,000,000 clones, 85% to 95% seen once. The sample taken for sequencing was naive CD4+ T cells from PBMCs. These receptors were taken from a young man in good health. Some clones in this sample may be carry-over from other donors' samples. The conserved cysteine and the conserved F or W are not part of the CDR3 here.

length: 14; V: TRBV28; CDR3: ASSLFRGDTGNTIY
length: 14; V: TRBV18; CDR3: ASSLMTGGYTGELF
length: 12; V: TRBV7-2; CDR3: ASIKGILNTEAF
length: 15; V: TRBV4-1; CDR3: ASSQVPRQAGGYGYT
length: 12; V: TRBV9; CDR3: ASSSSTVTDTQY
length: 12; V: TRBV6-6; CDR3: ASSYFPGGTEAF
length: 12; V: TRBV19; CDR3: ASSTRRDTGELF
length: 13; V: TRBV27; CDR3: ASSLWRGGTYEQY
length: 14; V: TRBV19; CDR3: ASGLGLAGGGETQY
length: 12; V: TRBV30; CDR3: AWSIGQAPSPLH
length: 13; V: TRBV6-5; CDR3: ASSYTGTHRNTIY
length: 12; V: TRBV6-1; CDR3: ASSDPGQGHEQY